The 14 T cell receptor beta chains below come from one sample, sequenced in a study of early T cells in non-severe SARS-CoV-2 infection. One entry per CDR3 protein results from TCRdb running MiXCR on the 5' RACE reads. The sample has some 29,000 distinct CDR3 sequences, roughly 5.3% seen once. Sequenced input: whole blood. These receptors were taken from an adult who was a healthcare worker with PCR-confirmed SARS-CoV-2 infection or an uninfected control (not recorded which).

This clonotype has ten or more counts. The V call is TRBV7-6, the J call TRBJ2-1; D tentatively fits TRBD1 or TRBD2 (5 bases each). Looked up from germline, CDR1 is SGHVS and CDR2 is FNYEAQ. The V and J ends lost 5 bases and 0 bases respectively, with 11 bases between them. This CDR3 is built from 15 residues. This CDR3 reads CASSRSGTSYNEQFF. Here the CDR3 DNA reads TGTGCCAGCAGCCGAAGTGGGACCTCCTACAATGAGCAGTTCTTC.

This clonotype has a handful of counts. J is TRBJ1-5 and V is TRBV27; 7 bases agree with TRBD1. Germline lookup yields CDR1 MNHEY and CDR2 SMNVEV (reference sequence). Trimming took 3 bases from V and 0 from J; bases not matched to a gene: 5. The CDR3 consists of 16 residues. The CDR3 nucleotides are TGTGCCAGCAGTTTCGGCGGGACAGCTAGCAATCAGCCCCAGCATTTT. The encoded protein is CASSFGGTASNQPQHF.

Remarks on this clonotype: A junction boundary mismatches the germline segment, possibly from a read error. This chain connects TRBV29-1 to TRBJ2-1; 10 bases are a match to TRBD2. Germline V gene sequence: CDR1 SQVTM, CDR2 ANQGSEA. This CDR3 contains 16 residues. CDR3 DNA: TGCAGCGTCGAAGGGACTAGCGCAGATTCCTACAATGAGCAGTTCTTC. It translates to CSVEGTSADSYNEQFF.

This clonotype showed up many times. The chain recombines TRBV7-9 with TRBJ1-1; D might be TRBD1 (6 bases). Germline loops: CDR1 SEHNR, CDR2 FQNEAQ (reference sequence). The V and J ends lost 5 bases and 2 bases respectively, with 9 bases between them. The CDR3 length is 13 residues. CDR3 nucleotide sequence: TGTGCCAGCAGCCGACAGGCCAACACTGAAGCTTTCTTT. It translates to CASSRQANTEAFF.

This chain links TRBV7-9 with TRBJ2-1, with 13 bases lining up with TRBD2. The V gene end was trimmed by 1 base and the J gene end by 7 bases; junction bases not matched to a gene: 1. This CDR3 contains 15 residues. The germline gives CDR1 SEHNR, CDR2 FQNEAQ (reference sequence). The CDR3 loop is CASSLEGLAGNEQFF. The CDR3 DNA reads TGTGCCAGCAGCTTAGAGGGACTAGCGGGGAATGAGCAGTTCTTC.

Ten or more counts support this clonotype. V gene TRBV7-9 combines with J gene TRBJ1-2; D is unresolved. The CDR3 is 14 residues long. The V end was cut by 0 bases, the J end by 4 bases, with 9 bases between. CDR1 is SEHNR, CDR2 FQNEAQ, per germline (reference sequence). The CDR3, as DNA: TGTGCCAGCAGCTTAGCCGGGGAAGGCTATGGCTACACCTTC. Its translation is CASSLAGEGYGYTF.

This clonotype was seen many times. The chain uses TRBV7-8 and TRBJ2-7; 8 nucleotides line up with TRBD1. The CDR3 extends over 15 amino acids. Germline V gives CDR1 SGHVS, CDR2 FQNEAQ. With V trimmed by 4 bases and J by 2 bases, 7 bases remained unmatched. The CDR3 sequence is CASSSPGQVTYEQYF. Written as DNA, the CDR3 is TGTGCCAGCAGCTCTCCGGGACAGGTTACCTACGAGCAGTACTTC.

This clonotype was detected ten times or more. This chain connects TRBV12-3 or TRBV12-4 to TRBJ1-1; no clear D gene. The CDR3 spans 14 residues. The germline V and J ends were trimmed by 4 bases and 1 base, with 10 bases remaining between them. The CDR3 DNA reads TGTGCCAGCAGTTCACGGACGGCGAACACTGAAGCTTTCTTT. Translated: CASSSRTANTEAFF.

Judged by abundance, this clonotype is medium-sized. This rearrangement joins TRBV3-1 to TRBJ2-7; D is perhaps TRBD2 (6 bases). The germline CDR1 and CDR2 sequences are LGHDT and YNNKEL (reference sequence). This CDR3 spans 17 amino acids. V shed 2 bases and J shed 3 bases, with 20 bases lying between them. CDR3 amino acids: CASSQPLGTQTFYEQYF. The CDR3 region has the DNA TGTGCCAGCAGCCAACCCTTAGGGACTCAAACTTTCTACGAGCAGTACTTC.

This clonotype was counted a few times. The chain employs TRBV4-3 and TRBJ1-6, with a tentative D call TRBD1 (5 bases). The V end was cut by 0 bases, the J end by 3 bases, with 15 bases between. This CDR3 region has 18 residues. The germline gives CDR1 LGHNA, CDR2 YSLEER. The CDR3 protein is CASSQDPPAGLYNSPLHF. The CDR3 DNA sequence: TGCGCCAGCAGCCAAGACCCCCCGGCAGGGCTCTATAATTCACCCCTCCACTTT.

This clonotype was seen ten or more times. The chain is built from TRBV20-1 and TRBJ2-1; 8 nucleotides align to TRBD2. Unmatched junction bases numbered 14, after V lost 6 bases and J lost 7 bases. CDR1 DFQATT and CDR2 SNEGSKA come from the germline V gene (reference sequence). The CDR3 covers 15 residues. CDR3 coding DNA: TGCAGTGCGATCAATACGGGAGGGCTATTGAATGAGCAGTTCTTC. It is translated as CSAINTGGLLNEQFF.

This clonotype has ten or more counts. This sequence joins TRBV5-6 and TRBJ2-5, with D maybe TRBD1 (6 bases). The germline CDR1 and CDR2 sequences are SGHDT and YYEEEE. The length of the CDR3 is 15 residues. V lost 4 bases and J lost 3, with 16 bases in between. In nucleotides, the CDR3 is TGTGCCAGCAGCGAACCGGGACACATGAAAGAGACCCAGTACTTC. Translating it yields CASSEPGHMKETQYF. The full variable domain, with the rest looked up from reference TRBV5-6 and TRBJ2-5, is DAGVTQSPTHLIKTRGQQVTLRCSPKSGHDTVSWYQQALGQGPQFIFQYYEEEERQRGNFPDRFSGHQFPNYSSELNVNALLLGDSALYLCASSEPGHMKETQYFGPGTRLLVL.

This clonotype was seen more than once but under ten times. The rearrangement links TRBV19 to TRBJ2-7; TRBD2 agrees at 12 bases. The CDR3 spans 18 residues. CDR1 and CDR2 (germline): LNHDA, SQIVND (reference sequence). J was trimmed by 4 bases and V by 5 bases; bases with no gene match: 15. CDR3 sequence reads: CASSVDGPKTSGSYEQYF. As DNA, the CDR3 is TGTGCCAGTAGTGTCGACGGACCAAAGACTAGCGGGAGTTACGAGCAGTACTTC.

This clonotype occurred many times. The chain has TRBV11-2 and TRBJ2-3, with no clear D. The germline V and J ends were trimmed by 3 bases and 4 bases, with 8 bases remaining between them. Germline values: CDR1 SGHAT, CDR2 FQNNGV. The CDR3 is made up of 13 amino acids. CDR3 protein: CASSFSLADTQYF. In DNA, the CDR3 is TGTGCCAGCAGCTTCAGTTTGGCAGATACGCAGTATTTT. Together with reference TRBV11-2 and TRBJ2-3, the CDR3 gives the full variable domain: EAGVAQSPRYKIIEKRQSVAFWCNPISGHATLYWYQQILGQGPKLLIQFQNNGVVDDSQLPKDRFSAERLKGVDSTLKIQPAKLEDSAVYLCASSFSLADTQYFGPGTRLTVL.